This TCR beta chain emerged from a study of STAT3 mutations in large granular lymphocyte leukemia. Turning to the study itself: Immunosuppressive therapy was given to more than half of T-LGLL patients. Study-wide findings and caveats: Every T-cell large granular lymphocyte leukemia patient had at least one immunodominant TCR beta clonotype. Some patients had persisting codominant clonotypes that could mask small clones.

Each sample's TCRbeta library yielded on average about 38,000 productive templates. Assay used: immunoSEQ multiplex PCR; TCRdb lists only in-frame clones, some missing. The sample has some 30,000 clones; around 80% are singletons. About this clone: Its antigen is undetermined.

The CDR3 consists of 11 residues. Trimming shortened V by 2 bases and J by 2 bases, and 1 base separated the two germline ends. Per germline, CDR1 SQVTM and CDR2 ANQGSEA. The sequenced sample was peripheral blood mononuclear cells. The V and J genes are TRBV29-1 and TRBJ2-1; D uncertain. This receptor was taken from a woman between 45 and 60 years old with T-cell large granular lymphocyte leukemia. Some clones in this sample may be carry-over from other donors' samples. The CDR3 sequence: CSVETYNEQFF. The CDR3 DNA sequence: TGCAGCGTTGAAACCTACAATGAGCAGTTCTTC.